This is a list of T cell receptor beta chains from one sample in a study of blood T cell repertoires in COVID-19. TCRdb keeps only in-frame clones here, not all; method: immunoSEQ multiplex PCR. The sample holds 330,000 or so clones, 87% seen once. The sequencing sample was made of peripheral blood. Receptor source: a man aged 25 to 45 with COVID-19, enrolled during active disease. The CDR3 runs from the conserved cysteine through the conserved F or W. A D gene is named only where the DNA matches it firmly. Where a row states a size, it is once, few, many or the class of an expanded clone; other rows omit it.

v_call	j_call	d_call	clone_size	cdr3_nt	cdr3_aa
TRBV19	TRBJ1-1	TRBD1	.	TGTGCCAGTAGGGGGCAGGGGGCAATTAACACTGAAGCTTTCTTT	CASRGQGAINTEAFF
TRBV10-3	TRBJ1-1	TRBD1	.	TGTGCCATCGGATTTCCCTCCACGCCGACAGGGAAGAACACTGAAGCTTTCTTT	CAIGFPSTPTGKNTEAFF
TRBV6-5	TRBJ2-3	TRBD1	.	TGTGCCAGCACCGGACAGGGGAGCACAGATACGCAGTATTTT	CASTGQGSTDTQYF
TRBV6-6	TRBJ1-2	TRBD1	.	TGTGCCAGCAACCCTAGGACAGGAGAGAACTATGGCTACACCTTC	CASNPRTGENYGYTF
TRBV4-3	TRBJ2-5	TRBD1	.	TGCGCCAGCAGCCGAACCGGACAGGTCCAAGAGACCCAGTACTTC	CASSRTGQVQETQYF
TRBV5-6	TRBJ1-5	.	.	TGTGCCAGCAGCCCGGGGGTAGGCAATCAGCCCCAGCATTTT	CASSPGVGNQPQHF
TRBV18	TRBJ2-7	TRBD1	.	TGTGCCAGCTCACCGGGACAGGCAACCTACGAGCAGTACTTC	CASSPGQATYEQYF
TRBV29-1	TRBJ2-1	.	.	TGCAGCGGTAACCTCCAGGGGGGGCAGTTCTTC	CSGNLQGGQFF
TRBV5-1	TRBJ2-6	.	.	TGCGCCAGCAGCGCCGTGGAGACTGGGGCCAACGTCCTGACTTTC	CASSAVETGANVLTF
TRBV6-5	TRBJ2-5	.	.	TGTGCCAGCAGCCTTTCAGGGGACCAAGAGACCCAGTACTTC	CASSLSGDQETQYF
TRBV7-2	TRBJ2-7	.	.	TGTGCCAGCAGCTCCCGGGGGTACGAGCAGTACTTC	CASSSRGYEQYF
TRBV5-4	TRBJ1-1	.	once	TGTGCCAGCAGCTTGCCTATGAACACTGAAGCTTTCTTT	CASSLPMNTEAFF
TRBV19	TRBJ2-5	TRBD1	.	TGTGCCAGTAGCCTAGCCGGGACAGTCCAAGAGACCCAGTACTTC	CASSLAGTVQETQYF
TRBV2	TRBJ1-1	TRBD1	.	TGTGCCAGCAGTGCTACAGGGGGCAGAGAGCCGAACACTGAAGCTTTCTTT	CASSATGGREPNTEAFF
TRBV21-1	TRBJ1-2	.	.	TGTGCCAGCAGCAAAGTGACCCTCTGGACTGGACTCTATGGCTACACCTTC	CASSKVTLWTGLYGYTF
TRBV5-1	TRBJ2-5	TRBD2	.	TGCGCCAGCACCCGACTAGCGGGAGCATGGGGTCAAGAGACCCAGTACTTC	CASTRLAGAWGQETQYF
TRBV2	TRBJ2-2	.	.	TGTGCCAGTTCGGGACTCCTCTTTGGGAGGGAGCTGTTTTTT	CASSGLLFGRELFF
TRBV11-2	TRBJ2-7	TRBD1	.	TGTGCCAGCAGCCCAAGGACAGGCTCCTACGAGCAGTACTTC	CASSPRTGSYEQYF
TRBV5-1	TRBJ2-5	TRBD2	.	TGCGCCAGCAGCTCCGTAGCGGGAGGGCCCAGGGAGACCCAGTACTTC	CASSSVAGGPRETQYF
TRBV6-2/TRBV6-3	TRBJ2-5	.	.	TGTGCCAGCAGTTCCCTAGTTGGGGAGACCCAGTACTTC	CASSSLVGETQYF
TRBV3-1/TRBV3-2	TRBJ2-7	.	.	TGTGCCAGCAGCCAAGGTCCTAGCCCCATATACGACGAGCAGTACTTC	CASSQGPSPIYDEQYF
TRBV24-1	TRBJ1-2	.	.	TGTGCCACCAGTGATGGTACAGAATATGGCTACACCTTC	CATSDGTEYGYTF
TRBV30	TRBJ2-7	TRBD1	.	TGTGCCCGTAGGACAGGACAGGGGGCGTACGAGCAGTACTTC	CARRTGQGAYEQYF
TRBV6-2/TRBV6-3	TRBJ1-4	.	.	TGTGCCAGCAGCCCAAAGGGGGGGGATGAAAAACTGTTTTTT	CASSPKGGDEKLFF
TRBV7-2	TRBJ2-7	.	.	TGTGCCAGCAGCTTAGCGGCCTTCACCTACGAGCAGTACTTC	CASSLAAFTYEQYF
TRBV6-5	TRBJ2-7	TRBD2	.	TGTGCCAGCAGTTACTCCGGGACTAGCGGGTACGAGCAGTACTTC	CASSYSGTSGYEQYF
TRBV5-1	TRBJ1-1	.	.	TGCGCCAGCAGCTTGGCCGGACACCCCCGCGGCCACACTGAAGCTTTCTTT	CASSLAGHPRGHTEAFF
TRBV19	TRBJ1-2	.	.	TGTGCCAGTAGTATTCAGGGTATATATGGCTACACCTTC	CASSIQGIYGYTF
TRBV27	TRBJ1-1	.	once	TGTGCCAGCAGCATCAGGCCCGGGGTTGAAGCTTTCTTT	CASSIRPGVEAFF
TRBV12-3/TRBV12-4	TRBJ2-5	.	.	TGTGCCAGCAGTTTAACGGGGAGAGAGACCCAGTACTTC	CASSLTGRETQYF
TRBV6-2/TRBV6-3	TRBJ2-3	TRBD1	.	TGTGCCAGCAGTACCCCCCCGACCGGGACAGGGCGCACAGATACGCAGTATTTT	CASSTPPTGTGRTDTQYF
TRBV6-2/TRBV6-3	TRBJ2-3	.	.	TGTGCCAGCAGTTACGGACTGGTCGATACGCAGTATTTT	CASSYGLVDTQYF
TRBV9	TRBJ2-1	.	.	TGTGCCAGCAGCCCTGCGAGCAGCGTTAATGAGCAGTTCTTC	CASSPASSVNEQFF
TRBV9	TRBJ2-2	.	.	TGTGCCAGCAGCGATCCGCCTGAACTATCTGATAGCGGGGAGCTGTTTTTT	CASSDPPELSDSGELFF
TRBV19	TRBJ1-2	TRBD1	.	TGTGCCAGTAGTATACAGGGGGCGTATAATGGCTACACCTTC	CASSIQGAYNGYTF
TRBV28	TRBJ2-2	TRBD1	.	TGTGCCAGCAGTTCCAGGACAGGGGCGAACACCGGGGAGCTGTTTTTT	CASSSRTGANTGELFF
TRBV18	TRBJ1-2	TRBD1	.	TGTGCCAGCTCACCAGGGACAGGGGGAGACTATGGCTACACCTTC	CASSPGTGGDYGYTF
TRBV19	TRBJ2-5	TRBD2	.	TGTGCCAGTAGTGTCCAGGCGGGGGGCCTTAAGACCCAGTACTTC	CASSVQAGGLKTQYF
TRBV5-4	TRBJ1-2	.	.	TGTGCCAGCAGCCCCCCCCCGGGTCCATCTAACTATGGCTACACCTTC	CASSPPPGPSNYGYTF
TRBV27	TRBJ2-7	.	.	TGTGCCAGCAGTTTGTATACAGGGCCCTACGAGCAGTACTTC	CASSLYTGPYEQYF
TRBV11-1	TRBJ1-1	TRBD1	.	TGTGCCAGCTCCCCCTCCAGGGGGCCGGCTGAAGCTTTCTTT	CASSPSRGPAEAFF
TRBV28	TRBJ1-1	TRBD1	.	TGTGCCAGCCCGGACAGGGGAGGGACTGAAGCTTTCTTT	CASPDRGGTEAFF
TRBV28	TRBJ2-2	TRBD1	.	TGTGCCAGCAGTTTTACAGGGGCGATCGGGGAGCTGTTTTTT	CASSFTGAIGELFF
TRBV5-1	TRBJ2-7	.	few	TGCGCCAGCAGCTTACGACTCAACTCCTACGAGCAGTACTTC	CASSLRLNSYEQYF
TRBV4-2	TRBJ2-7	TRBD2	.	TGTGCCAGCAGCCAAGAGTGGGGCTGGGTAGCGGGGGAATCCTACGAGCAGTACTTC	CASSQEWGWVAGESYEQYF
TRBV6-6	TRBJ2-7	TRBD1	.	TGTGCCAGCAGTCCTGGGACAGGGGCTAATTACGAGCAGTACTTC	CASSPGTGANYEQYF
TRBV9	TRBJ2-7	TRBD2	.	TGTGCCAGCAGCCGCTCCACGACCCTAGCGGGCGACGAGCAGTACTTC	CASSRSTTLAGDEQYF
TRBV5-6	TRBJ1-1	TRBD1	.	TGTGCCAGCAGCTTCCCAACAGGGGGCAGCGGGAACACTGAAGCTTTCTTT	CASSFPTGGSGNTEAFF
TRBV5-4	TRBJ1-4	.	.	TGTGCCAGCAGCTTGGGGAGGAGAGCTCATGAAAAACTGTTTTTT	CASSLGRRAHEKLFF
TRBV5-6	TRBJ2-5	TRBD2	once	TGTGCCAGCAGCTTTGGGCAGCCGGGAGGGACCCAGTACTTC	CASSFGQPGGTQYF
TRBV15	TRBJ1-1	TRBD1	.	TGTGCCACCAGCGGTGGACAGGGGAGGGGAGCTTTCTTT	CATSGGQGRGAFF
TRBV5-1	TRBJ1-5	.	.	TGCGCCAGCAGCTTGGTAGGGGGAAGCAATCAGCCCCAGCATTTT	CASSLVGGSNQPQHF
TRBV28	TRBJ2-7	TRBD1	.	TGTGCCAGCAGCTCCTCCGGGACAGGGCAGGGCGAGCAGTACTTC	CASSSSGTGQGEQYF
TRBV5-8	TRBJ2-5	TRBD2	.	TGTGCCAGCATCCTTACCGGGACTAGCGGGGGGAACCAAGAGACCCAGTACTTC	CASILTGTSGGNQETQYF
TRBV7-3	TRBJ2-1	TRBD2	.	TGTGCCAGCAGTTCCGGGACTAGGGTTTACAATGAGCAGTTCTTC	CASSSGTRVYNEQFF
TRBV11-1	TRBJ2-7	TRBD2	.	TGTGCCAGCAGCTCCCCCAATAGCGGGAGCTCCTACGAGCAGTACTTC	CASSSPNSGSSYEQYF
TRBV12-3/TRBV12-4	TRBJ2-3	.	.	TGTGCCAGCAGTTTCGTAGCCCCGGATACGCAGTATTTT	CASSFVAPDTQYF